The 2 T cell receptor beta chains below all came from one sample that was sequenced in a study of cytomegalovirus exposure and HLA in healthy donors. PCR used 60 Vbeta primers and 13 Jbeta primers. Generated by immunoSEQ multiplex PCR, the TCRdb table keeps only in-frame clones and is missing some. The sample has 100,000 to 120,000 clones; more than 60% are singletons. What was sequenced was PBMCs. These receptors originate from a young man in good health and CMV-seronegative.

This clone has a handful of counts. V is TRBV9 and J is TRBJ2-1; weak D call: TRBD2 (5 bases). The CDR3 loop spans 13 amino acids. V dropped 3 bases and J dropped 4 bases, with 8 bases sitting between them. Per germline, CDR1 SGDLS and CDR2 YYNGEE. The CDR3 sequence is CASSGGIYNEQFF. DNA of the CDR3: TGTGCCAGCAGCGGAGGGATTTACAATGAGCAGTTCTTC.

The CDR3 reads CASSQEEANTEAFF. CDR3 DNA sequence: TGTGCCAGCAGTCAGGAGGAAGCGAACACTGAAGCTTTCTTT. V usage is TRBV13 and J usage is TRBJ1-1; D call uncertain. The germline V gene encodes CDR1 PRHDT and CDR2 FYEKMQ (reference sequence). Trimming shortened V by 6 bases and J by 1 base, and 12 bases separated the two germline ends. This CDR3 spans 14 amino acids.